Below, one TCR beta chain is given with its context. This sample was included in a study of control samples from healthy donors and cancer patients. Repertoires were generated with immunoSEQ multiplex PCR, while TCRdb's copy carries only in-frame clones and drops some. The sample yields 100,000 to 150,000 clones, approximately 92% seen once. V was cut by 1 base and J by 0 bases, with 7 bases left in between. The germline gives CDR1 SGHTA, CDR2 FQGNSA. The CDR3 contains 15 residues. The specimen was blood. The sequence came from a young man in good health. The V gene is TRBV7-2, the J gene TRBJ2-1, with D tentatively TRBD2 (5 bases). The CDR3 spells CASSLGAVSYNEQFF. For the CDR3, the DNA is TGTGCCAGCAGCTTAGGAGCGGTCTCCTACAATGAGCAGTTCTTC.